This T cell receptor beta chain is drawn from a study of CD8 T cells in ankylosing spondylitis. General study points: A TCR beta motif of eight highly homologous variants appeared characteristic of ankylosing spondylitis blood.

TCRdb independently ran MiXCR on the 5' RACE reads; one entry per CDR3 protein. Of roughly 180,000 distinct CDR3 sequences in the sample, about 9.9% were seen once. Of note for this clonotype: What it binds is not known.

The sample was blood, either unsorted or a sorted T cell fraction (not recorded which). The receptor was isolated from a male donor with ankylosing spondylitis or in good health (not recorded which).

The CDR3 region has the DNA TGCGCCAGCAGCTCTGACAGGGGGCGAGAGTATTTT. Translated: CASSSDRGREYF. This chain connects TRBV5-1 to TRBJ2-3, with TRBD1 identical over 10 bases. V lost 3 bases, J lost 13 bases, and 5 bases stayed unmatched. The CDR3 runs 12 residues. CDR1 and CDR2 (germline): SGHRS, YFSETQ.